Listed below are T cell receptor beta chains from one sample, sequenced in a study of T cells in Graves' hyperthyroidism and ophthalmopathy. TCRdb redid the calling of the multiplex PCR reads with MiXCR, one entry per CDR3 protein. Among some 370,000 distinct CDR3 sequences listed, about 15% were seen once. The sequencing sample was made of blood. The receptors stem from a woman aged 25 to 45 with Graves' hyperthyroidism that later progressed to Graves' ophthalmopathy. Both conserved end residues are part of each CDR3. D genes are given only for firm matches.

J gene: TRBJ2-2; D gene: TRBD2; V gene: TRBV7-9; CDR3 protein: CASSSAGTSEWAGELFF
J gene: TRBJ2-7; D gene: TRBD2; V gene: TRBV28; CDR3 protein: CASSSPRSGNPYEQYF
J gene: TRBJ1-4; D gene: TRBD1; V gene: TRBV2; CDR3 protein: CASSQGQNEKLFF
J gene: TRBJ1-2; D gene: .; V gene: TRBV7-9; CDR3 protein: CASSLAGLLVNYGYTF
J gene: TRBJ1-2; D gene: TRBD1; V gene: TRBV20-1; CDR3 protein: CSAFGTESNYGYTF
J gene: TRBJ1-1; D gene: .; V gene: TRBV11-1; CDR3 protein: CASSLAGGIEAFF
J gene: TRBJ1-2; D gene: .; V gene: TRBV6-1; CDR3 protein: CASSQATGTDYGYTF
J gene: TRBJ2-3; D gene: .; V gene: TRBV29-1; CDR3 protein: CSVESVGGLLDTQYF
J gene: TRBJ2-5; D gene: TRBD2; V gene: TRBV7-2; CDR3 protein: CASSFQQGLAGETQYF
J gene: TRBJ1-1; D gene: .; V gene: TRBV7-9; CDR3 protein: CASHTQRVNTEAFF